Below, one T cell receptor (beta chain) is given with its context. The CDR3 has 14 amino acids. With V trimmed by 2 bases and J by 4 bases, 2 bases remained unmatched. Per the germline V gene, CDR1 is SGHAT and CDR2 is FQNNGV. This sample's time point: pre-treatment sample, taken before nivolumab and TIL therapy. Most excised metastases sampled were pleural nodules or supraclavicular lymph nodes. This was the immunoSEQ v3 assay. Only in-frame clones appear in the TCRdb table, and some are missing; sequencing was by immunoSEQ multiplex PCR. Among about 50,000 clones, around 64% were seen once, and the ten largest hold 5.5% to 6%. This sample is drawn from a study of TIL therapy for anti-PD-1-resistant metastatic lung cancer.

Sequenced here: tumor tissue, sampled at baseline. The TCR was taken from a person aged 25 to 79 with non-small cell lung cancer. V is TRBV11-2 and J is TRBJ2-7; TRBD1 aligns across 10 bases. The CDR3 is CASSLRQGAYEQYF. CDR3 bases: TGTGCCAGCAGCTTACGACAGGGGGCTTACGAGCAGTACTTC.